What follows describes a single TCR beta chain. Its specificity is not known. The library targeted TCRbeta and was prepared with unique molecular identifiers. Each CDR3 protein is one row after TCRdb ran MiXCR on the PCR reads. This table has approximately 980,000 distinct CDR3 sequences, about 26% appearing once. This record belongs to a study of T-cell reconstitution after alpha-beta-depleted transplantation in children. Whole-study results and caveats: Reportedly, alpha-beta T cells present about two months post-transplant originated from several hundred expanded clones of graft origin. Most T-cell counts and diversity one year after the transplant came from T cells that were newly produced. Diversity of TCRbeta at day 60 was high in some patients, arising from surviving recipient T cells and thymic progenitors.

Germline-derived CDR1 and CDR2 are DFQATT and SNEGSKA (reference sequence). CDR3 length equals 16 residues. V shed 6 bases and J 0 bases; nucleotides not matched to a gene: 8. This chain connects TRBV20-1 to TRBJ1-6; 7 nucleotides agree with TRBD1. The sample in question was PBMCs, mostly from graft donor cells, obtained 360 days after TCRalphabeta/CD19-depleted stem cell transplant. The receptor comes from a boy under two years old who had a stem cell transplant for SCID, so the T cells may come from the graft donor. CDR3 in amino acids: CSARDSQSSYNSPLHF. As DNA, the CDR3 is TGCAGTGCCAGGGACAGCCAAAGCTCCTATAATTCACCCCTCCACTTT.